The sequence of this T cell receptor (beta chain) was determined in a study of T cells in Graves' hyperthyroidism and ophthalmopathy. A Clinical Activity Score of at least 3, a NOSPECS grade of at least 4 and a duration under 3 months were recorded in the ophthalmopathy patients. Patients showing uncontrolled infection, other autoimmune disease, pregnancy or lactation were ineligible. Using more than 7.5 ml of fresh peripheral blood, PBMCs were prepared. It was RNA transcripts that yielded the amplified TCR beta CDR3 regions. In the first-round RT-PCR of the TCR CDR3, the HTBI primer set was used. TCRdb independently ran MiXCR on the multiplex PCR reads; one entry per CDR3 protein. The data hold hundreds of thousands of distinct CDR3 sequences, with about 14% observed a single time. This clonotype was observed at least ten times. The target antigen is unknown. The CDR3 is 16 residues long. Per germline, CDR1 SGHDT and CDR2 YYEEEE. V lost 0 bases, J lost 2 bases, and 13 bases lay in between.

Study findings and constraints: Before onset, by a median of about six months, the model predicted ophthalmopathy.

The sequencing sample was made of blood. The rearrangement uses TRBV5-6 and TRBJ2-3; tentatively, D is TRBD1 (5 bases). This receptor was identified in a woman aged 45-65 years with Graves' ophthalmopathy. CDR3 coding DNA: TGTGCCAGCAGCTTGGCCCTGACAGAAAACACAGATACGCAGTATTTT. This gives the protein CASSLALTENTDTQYF. Based on the CDR3 plus reference TRBV5-6 and TRBJ2-3, the full variable domain is DAGVTQSPTHLIKTRGQQVTLRCSPKSGHDTVSWYQQALGQGPQFIFQYYEEEERQRGNFPDRFSGHQFPNYSSELNVNALLLGDSALYLCASSLALTENTDTQYFGPGTRLTVL.